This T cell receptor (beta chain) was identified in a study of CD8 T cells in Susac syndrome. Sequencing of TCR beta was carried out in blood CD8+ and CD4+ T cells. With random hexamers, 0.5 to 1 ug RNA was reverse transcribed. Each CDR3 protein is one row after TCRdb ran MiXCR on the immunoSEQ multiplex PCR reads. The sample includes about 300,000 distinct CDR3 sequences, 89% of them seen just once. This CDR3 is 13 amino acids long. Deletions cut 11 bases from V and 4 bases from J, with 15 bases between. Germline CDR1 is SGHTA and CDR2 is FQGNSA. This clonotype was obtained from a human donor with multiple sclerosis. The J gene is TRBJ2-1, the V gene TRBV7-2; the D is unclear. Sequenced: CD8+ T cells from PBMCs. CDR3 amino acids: CAHREANYNEQFF. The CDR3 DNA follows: TGTGCCCACCGAGAGGCCAATTACAATGAGCAGTTCTTC.